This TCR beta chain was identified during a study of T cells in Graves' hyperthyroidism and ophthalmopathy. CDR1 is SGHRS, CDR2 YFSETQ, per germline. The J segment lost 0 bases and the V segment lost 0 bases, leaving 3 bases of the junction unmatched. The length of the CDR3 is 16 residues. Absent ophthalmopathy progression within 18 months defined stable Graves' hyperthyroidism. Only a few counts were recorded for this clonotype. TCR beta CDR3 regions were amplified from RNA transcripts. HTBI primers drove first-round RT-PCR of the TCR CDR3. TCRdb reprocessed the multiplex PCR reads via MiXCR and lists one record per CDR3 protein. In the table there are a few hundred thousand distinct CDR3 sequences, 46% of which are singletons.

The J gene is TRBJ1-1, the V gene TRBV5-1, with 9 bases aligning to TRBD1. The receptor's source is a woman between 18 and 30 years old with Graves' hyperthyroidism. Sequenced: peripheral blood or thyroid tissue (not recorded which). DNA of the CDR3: TGCGCCAGCAGCTTGGGGACAGGGGCGATGAACACTGAAGCTTTCTTT. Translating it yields CASSLGTGAMNTEAFF.